The 9 T cell receptor beta chains in this list originate from one sample, sequenced in a study of blood T cell repertoires in COVID-19. Repertoires were generated with immunoSEQ multiplex PCR, while TCRdb's copy carries only in-frame clones and drops some. The data show around 250,000 clones, 80% to 90% seen once. The sequenced material came from peripheral blood. The receptors originated from a man older than 75 with acute or convalescent COVID-19.

The chain joins TRBV30 to TRBJ2-7, with a tentative D call TRBD2 (7 bases). The CDR3 contains 12 residues. Trimming removed 0 bases at V and 5 bases at J, with 8 bases between. The germline CDR1 and CDR2 sequences are GTSNPN and SVGIG (reference sequence). CDR3 in amino acids: CAWSVGGDEQYF. In nucleotides, the CDR3 is TGTGCCTGGAGTGTAGGGGGGGACGAGCAGTACTTC.

This clone was counted ten times or more. This chain connects TRBV10-3 to TRBJ2-7; possibly TRBD2 for D (6 bases). V was trimmed by 0 bases and J by 2 bases, leaving 17 bases between them. Looked up from germline, CDR1 is ENHRY and CDR2 is SYGVKD. The CDR3 is 17 amino acids. In DNA, the CDR3 is TGTGCCATCAGTGAGTCGACGGCTAGCGCCCCTACCTACGAGCAGTACTTC. Translated: CAISESTASAPTYEQYF.

In DNA, the CDR3 is TGCGCCAGCAGCCGGGACAGTTACATGAACACTGAAGCTTTCTTT. Translating it yields CASSRDSYMNTEAFF. V and J are TRBV5-1 and TRBJ1-1, with 7 nucleotides matching TRBD1. Trimming at V came to 4 bases and at J to 0 bases, leaving 6 bases not matched to a gene. The CDR3 has 15 amino acids. Germline V CDR1 and CDR2: SGHRS, YFSETQ.

The chain recombines TRBV5-4 with TRBJ2-5; 7 bases are shared with TRBD2. The germline V gene encodes CDR1 SGHNT and CDR2 YYREEE (reference sequence). The length of the CDR3 is 16 residues. Trimming at V came to 3 bases and at J to 5 bases, leaving 13 bases not matched to a gene. CDR3 bases: TGTGCCAGCAGCTATGGGGCTAGCGGTATCGGCGAGACCCAGTACTTC. Protein sequence: CASSYGASGIGETQYF.

CDR3 region: CASSPTIAGATYEQYF. DNA for the CDR3: TGTGCCAGCTCACCTACTATCGCGGGGGCCACCTACGAGCAGTACTTC. The V gene is TRBV18, the J gene TRBJ2-7, with D perhaps TRBD2 (7 bases). V shed 3 bases and J shed 2 bases, with 17 bases lying between them. Germline V gene data show CDR1 as KGHSH and CDR2 as LQKENI. There are 16 residues in the CDR3.

The chain recombines TRBV6-5 with TRBJ1-6; D gene ambiguous. Trimming stripped 8 bases from V and 8 bases from J, with 16 bases between. Germline lookup yields CDR1 MNHEY and CDR2 SVGAGI. The CDR3 sequence is 14 residues long. The CDR3 region is CASSGGSQDSPLHF. The DNA for the CDR3 is TGTGCCAGCTCGGGAGGATCCCAGGATTCACCCCTCCACTTT.

This chain uses TRBV9 with TRBJ2-1; the D gene is possibly TRBD2 (5 bases). V lost 1 base to trimming and J lost 5 bases, with 22 bases between them. Germline V gene sequence: CDR1 SGDLS, CDR2 YYNGEE. This CDR3 has 18 residues. CDR3 in DNA: TGTGCCAGCAGCGTAACGGTCGGAGGAGAGAGAGGCAACAATGAGCAGTTCTTC. Translation gives CASSVTVGGERGNNEQFF.

There are a few counts of this clone. J is TRBJ1-5 and V is TRBV19, with a tentative D call TRBD1 (6 bases). Germline V lookup: CDR1 LNHDA, CDR2 SQIVND (reference sequence). The germline V and J ends were trimmed by 7 bases and 7 bases, with 17 bases remaining between them. The CDR3 is 14 amino acids. The CDR3 sequence: CASTNEQGYQPQHF. The CDR3 nucleotides read TGTGCCAGTACCAATGAACAGGGCTACCAGCCCCAGCATTTT.

V gene TRBV3-1 (or the pseudogene TRBV3-2) combines with J gene TRBJ1-2; 7 bases are a match to TRBD1. From germline, CDR1 is LGHDT and CDR2 YNNKEL (reference sequence). V shed 4 bases and J 1 base; nucleotides not matched to a gene: 6. The CDR3 length is 15 residues. CDR3 coding DNA: TGTGCCAGCAGCCCCGGGACAGCCCTTAACTATGGCTACACCTTC. This gives the protein CASSPGTALNYGYTF.